This record looks at one TCR beta chain sequence and its context. The antigen remains unidentified. The data derive from a study of OX40 agonist ivuxolimab in advanced cancers. The overall study: Clinicians treated patients with ivuxolimab, an agonistic anti-OX40 (CD134) antibody. Points from the study as a whole: Undetermined was the antigen specificity of the expanded peripheral T cells. CD8+ T cells showed, on average, more clonal expansion than CD4+ cells. Also present in some nonresponders was a low level of normalized T-cell clonal expansion.

Only in-frame clones appear in the TCRdb table, and some are missing; sequencing was by immunoSEQ multiplex PCR. The profile shows under 85,000 clones, more than 85% of them singletons. This clonotype was obtained from an adult with an advanced solid tumor such as melanoma, head and neck, liver or kidney cancer. The material was CD4+ or CD8+ T cells sorted from blood, obtained in a trial of the OX40 agonist ivuxolimab.

The CDR3 region has the DNA TGCGCCAGCAGTGAGGCGGGAAGAGACCCGGATCTTTATGGCTACACCTTC. Protein sequence: CASSEAGRDPDLYGYTF. The V gene is TRBV10-2, the J gene TRBJ1-2; D is ambiguous. Per germline, CDR1 WSHSY and CDR2 SAAADI. The CDR3 length is 17 residues. V was trimmed by 2 bases and J by 5 bases, leaving 21 bases between them.